The 6 T cell receptor beta chains listed next were all sequenced from one sample in a study of T cell repertoires in cytomegalovirus infection. One entry per CDR3 protein, called by TCRdb with MiXCR from the reads. This sample has about 310,000 distinct CDR3 sequences, with 15% to 20% found just once. Sequenced material: PBMCs. The receptors shown here come from a human donor in good health (CMV status not recorded). Some clones in this sample may be carry-over from other donors' samples.

At least ten counts were recorded for this clonotype. The chain links TRBV7-6 to TRBJ2-2, with D perhaps matching TRBD1 or TRBD2 (5 bases each). This CDR3 has 20 amino acids. Germline V lookup: CDR1 SGHVS, CDR2 FNYEAQ. V lost 2 bases to trimming and J lost 0 bases, with 22 bases between them. CDR3 nucleotides: TGTGCCAGCAGCTTAAACATAAGACGGGGCCCAACCCCGAACACCGGGGAGCTGTTTTTT. Encoded protein: CASSLNIRRGPTPNTGELFF.

CDR3 region: CASSPTGTGTNTGELFF. CDR3 sequence (DNA): TGTGCCAGCTCACCCACCGGGACAGGGACTAACACCGGGGAGCTGTTTTTT. The chain employs TRBV18 and TRBJ2-2, with 9 nucleotides matching TRBD1. The CDR3 has 17 amino acids. CDR1 KGHSH and CDR2 LQKENI come from the germline V gene. V lost 3 bases and J lost 2; bases outside the gene matches: 7. The whole variable domain, filled in from reference TRBV18 and TRBJ2-2, reads NAGVMQNPRHLVRRRGQEARLRCSPMKGHSHVYWYRQLPEEGLKFMVYLQKENIIDESGMPKERFSAEFPKEGPSILRIQQVVRGDSAAYFCASSPTGTGTNTGELFFGEGSRLTVL.

The chain couples TRBV6-2 or TRBV6-3 to TRBJ1-6, with TRBD1 matching over 8 bases. Germline CDR1 reads MNHEY; CDR2 reads SVGEGT. J was trimmed by 7 bases and V by 2 bases; bases with no gene match: 13. The CDR3 contains 18 residues. The CDR3 sequence: CASSYPRDRKAINSPLHF. CDR3 nucleotide sequence: TGTGCCAGCAGTTACCCGAGGGACAGGAAAGCGATCAATTCACCCCTCCACTTT.

The chain combines TRBV23-1 with TRBJ2-7, with D perhaps being TRBD1 or TRBD2 (6 bases each). TRBV23-1 carries the ORF label, with uncertain function. The CDR3 spans 15 residues. Between the trimmed V and J ends, which lost 0 bases and 3 bases, there was a span of 12 bases. Written as DNA, the CDR3 is TGCGCCAGCAGTCAATCGCGGGACAACGTCTACGAGCAGTACTTC. This translates into CASSQSRDNVYEQYF.

This clonotype was seen a few times. The chain joins TRBV7-9 to TRBJ2-2, with unresolved D. CDR3 length: 16 residues. Germline V CDR1 and CDR2: SEHNR, FQNEAQ (reference sequence). With 7 bases removed from V and 3 bases from J, the gap between germline ends came to 18 bases. CDR3 sequence reads: CASTFVSVGDTGELFF. The CDR3, as DNA: TGTGCCAGCACCTTTGTGTCCGTCGGAGACACCGGGGAGCTGTTTTTT.

This clonotype was seen more than once but under ten times. The chain links TRBV28 to TRBJ2-5; D is possibly TRBD2 (7 bases). Trimming shortened V by 5 bases and J by 5 bases, and 18 bases separated the two germline ends. Germline CDR1 MDHEN, CDR2 SYDVKM. This CDR3 is built from 15 residues. The CDR3 sequence: CASSLRAGAGETQYF. CDR3 nucleotides: TGTGCCAGCAGTCTCCGGGCGGGGGCCGGGGAGACCCAGTACTTC.